This T cell receptor beta chain emerged from a study of blood T cell repertoires in COVID-19. The assay was immunoSEQ multiplex PCR, and TCRdb's table has in-frame clones only and misses some. The profile shows around 200,000 clones, 78% of them singletons. Trimming removed 5 bases from V and 5 bases from J, with 12 bases in between. Germline CDR1 is MNHEY and CDR2 is SMNVEV (reference sequence). The CDR3 is 13 residues long. This clone has more than one count but fewer than ten. The sequencing sample was made of peripheral blood. The sequence was collected from a woman of 80 years or more with active or convalescent COVID-19. The chain combines TRBV27 with TRBJ1-2; D might be TRBD1 (6 bases). DNA for the CDR3: TGTGCCAGCAGTCGGACAGACTTTTATGGCTACACCTTC. Translated, it gives CASSRTDFYGYTF.